This TCR beta chain was sequenced in a study of blood T cell repertoires in COVID-19. About the research overall: Sites across the United States, Italy and Spain contributed samples from acute and convalescent COVID-19. Sample material is recorded as cDNA or gDNA derived from T cells, B-cell-depleted T cells, or PBMCs.

J was trimmed by 2 bases and V by 6 bases; bases with no gene match: 5. Germline V lookup: CDR1 SGHTA, CDR2 FQGNSA. CDR3 size: 14 residues. As handled by the study authors: Estimated nucleated cell counts came from reference gene primer amplification. Here immunoSEQ multiplex PCR was the method, and the copy in TCRdb shows in-frame clones only, minus some. The DNA gave D and trimming, while V, J and clone size come from that table. This table has 140,000 or so clones, around 83% appearing once. The V call is TRBV7-2, the J call TRBJ2-3, with 7 bases identical to TRBD1. The sample taken for sequencing was peripheral blood. The sequence derives from a human donor with acute or convalescent COVID-19. The donor label of this sample is uncertain. CDR3 bases: TGTGCCAGCAGGAAGGGACAGATCACAGATACGCAGTATTTT. Its protein is CASRKGQITDTQYF. The full variable domain, in which reference TRBV7-2 and TRBJ2-3 provide the parts outside the CDR3, is GAGVSQSPSNKVTEKGKDVELRCDPISGHTALYWYRQSLGQGLEFLIYFQGNSAPDKSGLPSDRFSAERTGGSVSTLTIQRTQQEDSAVYLCASRKGQITDTQYFGPGTRLTVL.